This TCR beta chain was found in a study of T cells in Graves' hyperthyroidism and ophthalmopathy. Amplification of TCR beta CDR3 regions was performed using RNA transcripts as template. The TCR CDR3 first-round RT-PCR relied on the HTBI primer set. TCRdb re-analysed the multiplex PCR reads in MiXCR, keeping a single row per CDR3 protein. This sample has hundreds of thousands of distinct CDR3 sequences, with roughly 15% found just once. The sample holds many counts of this clonotype. Its target is not known. Study-wide points: Classification by a 13 V-J model distinguished ophthalmopathy from stable hyperthyroidism.

This TCR derives from a woman between 50 and 59 years old with Graves' ophthalmopathy. Sequencing was performed on blood.

CDR3 region: CASSQALNTDTQYF. CDR3 in DNA: TGCGCCAGCAGCCAAGCCCTAAACACAGATACGCAGTATTTT. This chain uses TRBV4-1 with TRBJ2-3; D remains unclear. The CDR3 extends over 14 amino acids. Germline assignment: CDR1 MGHRA and CDR2 YSYEKL. Between the trimmed V and J ends, which lost 1 base and 2 bases, there was a span of 7 bases.